This entry lists 9 T cell receptor beta chains sequenced from one sample in a study of human T cells and chemical hapten exposure. Sample time point: healthy volunteer bleed at 2 weeks. Researchers extracted total RNA from unfractionated whole blood. TCRdb re-analysed the RACE reads in MiXCR, keeping a single row per CDR3 protein. This sample has under 95,000 distinct CDR3 sequences; approximately 9% occur once, and the top ten carry 2.9%. Input material: whole blood. The source of these receptors is a female donor in good health. Some clones in this sample may be carry-over from other donors' samples.

V and J are TRBV28 and TRBJ1-4, with 8 bases aligning to TRBD1. The CDR3 has 16 residues. V lost 4 bases to trimming and J lost 0 bases; unmatched junction nucleotides: 4. In germline, CDR1 is MDHEN, CDR2 SYDVKM. The CDR3 sequence is CASSSLQGATNEKLFF. The CDR3 nucleotides are TGTGCCAGCAGTTCTCTACAGGGGGCAACTAATGAAAAACTGTTTTTT.

This clonotype was observed a handful of times. The chain recombines TRBV6-1 with TRBJ1-2; 9 nucleotides line up with TRBD1. Germline lookup yields CDR1 MNHNS and CDR2 SASEGT. The CDR3 consists of 16 residues. The V and J ends lost 1 base and 3 bases, in that order; junction bases with no gene match: 6. Written as DNA, the CDR3 is TGTGCCAGCAGTGAAGATTTGGACAGGGGTGACTATGGCTACACCTTC. Residues: CASSEDLDRGDYGYTF.

The chain joins TRBV5-1 to TRBJ2-7; D is perhaps TRBD1 (6 bases). Germline V gene sequence: CDR1 SGHRS, CDR2 YFSETQ. The CDR3 totals 14 residues. V lost 1 base and J 1 base, leaving 9 bases between the germline ends. CDR3 region: CASSLNRASYEQYF. In DNA form, the CDR3 reads TGCGCCAGCAGCTTGAACAGGGCTTCCTACGAGCAGTACTTC.

This clonotype was recorded a few times. The J gene is TRBJ2-3, the V gene TRBV10-3; TRBD1 aligns across 7 bases. Germline trimming cut 3 bases from V and 5 bases from J; bases unmatched to any gene: 2. The CDR3 extends over 13 amino acids. In germline, CDR1 is ENHRY, CDR2 SYGVKD. CDR3 nucleotide sequence: TGTGCCATCAGTGATGGGACAGAAGATACGCAGTATTTT. Amino acids: CAISDGTEDTQYF.

The chain carries TRBV7-9 and TRBJ2-3; D is possibly TRBD2 (7 bases). V gave up 4 bases and J gave up 4 bases, with 18 bases separating them. Germline V gene sequence: CDR1 SEHNR, CDR2 FQNEAQ (reference sequence). There are 16 residues in the CDR3. Here the CDR3 reads CASSSGRGGAADTQYF. The CDR3 nucleotides read TGTGCCAGCAGCTCGGGACGCGGGGGCGCCGCAGATACGCAGTATTTT.

This clonotype was seen repeatedly, ten times or more. The chain is built from TRBV9 and TRBJ2-2; 9 nucleotides match TRBD1. The CDR3 consists of 16 residues. V shed 3 bases, J shed 6 bases, and the junction held 9 bases outside the gene matches. CDR1 SGDLS and CDR2 YYNGEE come from the germline V gene. Here the CDR3 DNA reads TGTGCCAGCAGCGAGGACCACAGGGGGCTATCCGGGGAGCTGTTTTTT. Residues: CASSEDHRGLSGELFF. Based on the CDR3 plus reference TRBV9 and TRBJ2-2, the full variable domain is DSGVTQTPKHLITATGQRVTLRCSPRSGDLSVYWYQQSLDQGLQFLIQYYNGEERAKGNILERFSAQQFPDLHSELNLSSLELGDSALYFCASSEDHRGLSGELFFGEGSRLTVL.

In its sample, this clonotype was seen many times. V and J are TRBV20-1 and TRBJ2-5, with 10 bases lining up with TRBD2. V shed 2 bases and J 7 bases; nucleotides not matched to a gene: 7. The CDR3 is 14 amino acids. The germline V gene has CDR1 DFQATT and CDR2 SNEGSKA (reference sequence). This CDR3 reads CSARISSGSVTQYF. CDR3 coding DNA: TGCAGTGCTAGAATATCTAGCGGGAGTGTGACCCAGTACTTC.

In nucleotides, the CDR3 is TGCGCCAGCAGCTTTGGCCCAGTCAACACTGAAGCTTTCTTT. As protein: CASSFGPVNTEAFF. The chain joins TRBV5-1 to TRBJ1-1; unclear D gene. V was pared by 2 bases and J by 2 bases, with 10 bases between. Per the germline V gene, CDR1 is SGHRS and CDR2 is YFSETQ. The CDR3 consists of 14 residues.

This clonotype has ten or more counts. The chain combines TRBV12-3 or TRBV12-4 with TRBJ1-2; possible D gene TRBD1, 6 bases. Trimming took off 5 bases at V and 2 bases at J, with 6 bases between the two ends. The CDR3 is made up of 12 amino acids. CDR3: CASSTGNYGYTF. In DNA form, the CDR3 reads TGTGCCAGCAGTACAGGGAACTATGGCTACACCTTC.